The sequence of this T cell receptor (beta chain) was determined in a study of shared clonotypes between healthy human individuals. This clone was detected only a few times. This was a deep-level run. Source study methods: Quality scores were absent from the junction-only immunoSEQ sequences, so filtering differed. The repertoire was sequenced with immunoSEQ multiplex PCR; TCRdb's copy has only in-frame clones and lacks some. V and J calls and clone size are those listed in that table; D and trimming were worked out from the DNA. The sample has just over 2,000,000 clones, roughly 94% seen once. Germline-derived CDR1 and CDR2 are SGHRS and YFSETQ. The CDR3 spans 15 residues. The germline V and J ends were trimmed by 0 bases and 5 bases, with 14 bases remaining between them.

The chain recombines TRBV5-1 with TRBJ2-5, with D possibly matching TRBD2 (5 bases). This TCR was sampled from a young man in good health. Source material: naive CD4+ T cells sorted from blood. Subset: CD45RA+ positively selected. The CDR3: CASSLAGNAGETQYF. The CDR3 DNA reads as TGCGCCAGCAGCTTGGCCGGAAATGCGGGTGAGACCCAGTACTTC.